This T cell receptor (beta chain) came from a study of vaccination and CD4 T cells after COVID-19. Study context: The convalescents included six males and four females, and among them two were Hispanic while seven were Caucasian.

This sample's treatment: 10-day PBMC culture with coronavirus spike peptide pools or control peptides (ViraFEST assay). Antigen-specific T cell expansion with peptide pools preceded TCR sequencing in the ViraFEST approach. The germline V and J ends were trimmed by 5 bases and 0 bases, with 8 bases remaining between them. The CDR3 loop spans 15 amino acids. The germline V gene has CDR1 SGHTA and CDR2 FQGTGA. A remark on this clonotype: Its matching antigen is unknown.

The Oncomine TCR Beta short-read assay was what sequenced the DNA obtained from cultured CD4+ T cells. The source of extracted genomic DNA was cultured CD4+ T cells. TCRdb redid the calling of the PCR reads with MiXCR, one entry per CDR3 protein. The sample holds 3,700 or so distinct CDR3 sequences; approximately 16% are singletons and the top ten take roughly 19%. V usage is TRBV7-3 and J usage is TRBJ2-6; D uncertain. Sequences were obtained from CD4+ T cells from blood, cultured in vitro. The receptor was isolated from a human donor who had recovered from COVID-19. CDR3 coding DNA: TGTGCCAGCAGCCGAACCTACTCTGGGGCCAACGTCCTGACTTTC. This codes for CASSRTYSGANVLTF.